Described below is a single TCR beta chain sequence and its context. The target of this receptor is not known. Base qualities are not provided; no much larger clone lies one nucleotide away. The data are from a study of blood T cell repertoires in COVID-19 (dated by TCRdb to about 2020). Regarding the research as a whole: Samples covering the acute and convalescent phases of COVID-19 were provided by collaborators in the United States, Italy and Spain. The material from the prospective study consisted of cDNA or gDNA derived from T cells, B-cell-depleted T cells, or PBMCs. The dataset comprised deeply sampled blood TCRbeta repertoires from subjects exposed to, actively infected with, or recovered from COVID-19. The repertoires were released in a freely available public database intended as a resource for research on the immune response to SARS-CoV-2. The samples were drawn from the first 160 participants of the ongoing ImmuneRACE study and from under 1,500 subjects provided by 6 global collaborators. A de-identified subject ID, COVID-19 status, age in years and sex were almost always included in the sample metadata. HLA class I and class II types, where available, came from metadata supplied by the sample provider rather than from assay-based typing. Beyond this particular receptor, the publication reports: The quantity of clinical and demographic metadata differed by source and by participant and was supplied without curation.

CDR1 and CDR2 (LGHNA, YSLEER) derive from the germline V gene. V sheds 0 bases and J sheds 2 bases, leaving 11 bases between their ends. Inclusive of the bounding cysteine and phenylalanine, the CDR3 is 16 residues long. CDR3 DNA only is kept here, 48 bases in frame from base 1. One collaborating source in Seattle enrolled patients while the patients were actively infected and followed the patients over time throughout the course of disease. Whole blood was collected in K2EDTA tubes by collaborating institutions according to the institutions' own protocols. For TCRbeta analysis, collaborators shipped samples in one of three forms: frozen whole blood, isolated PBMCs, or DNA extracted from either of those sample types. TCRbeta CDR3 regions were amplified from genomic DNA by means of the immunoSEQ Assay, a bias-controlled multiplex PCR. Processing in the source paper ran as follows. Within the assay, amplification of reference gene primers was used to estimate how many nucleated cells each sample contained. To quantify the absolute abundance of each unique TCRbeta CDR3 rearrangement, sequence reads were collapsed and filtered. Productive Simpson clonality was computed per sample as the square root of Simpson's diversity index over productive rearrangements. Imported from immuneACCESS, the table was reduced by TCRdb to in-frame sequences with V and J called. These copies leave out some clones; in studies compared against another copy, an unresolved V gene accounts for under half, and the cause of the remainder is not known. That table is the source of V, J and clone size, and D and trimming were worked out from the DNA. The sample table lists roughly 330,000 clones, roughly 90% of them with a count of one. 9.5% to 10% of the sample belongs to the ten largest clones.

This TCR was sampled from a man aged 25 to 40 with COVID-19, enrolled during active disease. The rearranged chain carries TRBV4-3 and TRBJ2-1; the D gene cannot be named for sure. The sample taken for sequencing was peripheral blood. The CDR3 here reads CASSQDRPSAYNEQFF. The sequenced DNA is TGCGCCAGCAGCCAAGATCGCCCGTCGGCCTACAATGAGCAGTTCTTC.